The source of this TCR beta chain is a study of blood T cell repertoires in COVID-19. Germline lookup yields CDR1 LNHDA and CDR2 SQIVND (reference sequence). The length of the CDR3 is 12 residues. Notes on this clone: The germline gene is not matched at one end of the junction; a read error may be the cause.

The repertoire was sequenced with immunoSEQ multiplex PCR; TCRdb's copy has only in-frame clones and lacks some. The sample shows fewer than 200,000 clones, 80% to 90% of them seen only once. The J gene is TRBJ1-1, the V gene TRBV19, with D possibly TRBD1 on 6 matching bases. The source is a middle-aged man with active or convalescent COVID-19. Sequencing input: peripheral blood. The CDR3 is CASISWDTEAFF. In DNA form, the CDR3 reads TGTGCCAGTATAAGTTGGGACACCGAAGCTTTCTTT.